This TCR beta chain was obtained from a study of blood T cell repertoires in COVID-19. Study-wide context: Italy, Spain and the United States were the sources of the convalescent and acute COVID-19 samples. The cDNA or gDNA used as material had been derived from T cells, B-cell-depleted T cells, or PBMCs.

Source study methods: Researchers report that nucleated cell counts were estimated from reference gene primer amplification. The assay was immunoSEQ multiplex PCR, and TCRdb's table has in-frame clones only and misses some. From that table come the V and J calls and clone size; the DNA was used to work out D and trimming. The sample consists of about 120,000 clones, roughly 77% of them appearing once. Germline V lookup: CDR1 MNHEY, CDR2 SMNVEV (reference sequence). The CDR3 consists of 14 residues. Between the trimmed V and J ends, which lost 3 bases and 7 bases, there was a span of 12 bases. This TCR was recovered from a man in his 60s with active or convalescent COVID-19. The specimen sequenced was peripheral blood. V usage is TRBV27 and J usage is TRBJ2-2; D is unclear. CDR3 nucleotides: TGTGCCAGCAGTTTTACCGCGGAGTTCGGGGAGCTGTTTTTT. It encodes CASSFTAEFGELFF.